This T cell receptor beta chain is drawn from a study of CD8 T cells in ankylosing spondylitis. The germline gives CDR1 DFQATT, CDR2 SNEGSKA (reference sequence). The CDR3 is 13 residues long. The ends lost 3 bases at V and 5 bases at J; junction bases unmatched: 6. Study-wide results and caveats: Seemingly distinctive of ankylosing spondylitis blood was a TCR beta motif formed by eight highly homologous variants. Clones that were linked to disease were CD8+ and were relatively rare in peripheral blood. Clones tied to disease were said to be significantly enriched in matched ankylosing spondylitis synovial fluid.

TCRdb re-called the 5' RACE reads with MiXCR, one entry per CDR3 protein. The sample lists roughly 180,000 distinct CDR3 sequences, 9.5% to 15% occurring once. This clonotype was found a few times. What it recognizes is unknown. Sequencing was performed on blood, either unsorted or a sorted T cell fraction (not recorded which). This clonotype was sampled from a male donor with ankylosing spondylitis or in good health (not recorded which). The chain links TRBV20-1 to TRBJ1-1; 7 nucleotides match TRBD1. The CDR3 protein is CSASTGAGTEAFF. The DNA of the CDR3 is TGCAGTGCTAGTACAGGGGCCGGGACTGAAGCTTTCTTT.